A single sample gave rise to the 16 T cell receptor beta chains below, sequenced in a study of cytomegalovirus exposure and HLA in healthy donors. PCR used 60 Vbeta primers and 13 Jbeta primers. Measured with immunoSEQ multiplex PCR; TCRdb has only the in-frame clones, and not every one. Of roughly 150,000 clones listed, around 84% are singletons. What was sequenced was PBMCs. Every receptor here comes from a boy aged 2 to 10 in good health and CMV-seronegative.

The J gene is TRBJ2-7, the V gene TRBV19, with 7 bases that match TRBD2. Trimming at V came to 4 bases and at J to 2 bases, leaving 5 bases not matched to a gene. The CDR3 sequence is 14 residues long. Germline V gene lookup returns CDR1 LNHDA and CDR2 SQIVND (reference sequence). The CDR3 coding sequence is TGTGCCAGTAGTAGTGCGGGAGCGGCCTACGAGCAGTACTTC. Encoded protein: CASSSAGAAYEQYF.

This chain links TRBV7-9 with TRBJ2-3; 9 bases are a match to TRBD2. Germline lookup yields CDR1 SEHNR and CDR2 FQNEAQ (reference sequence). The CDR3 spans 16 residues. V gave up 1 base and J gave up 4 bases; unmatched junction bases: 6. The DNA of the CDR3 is TGTGCCAGCAGCTTAGAGGCTGCGGGGGGGCCAGATACGCAGTATTTT. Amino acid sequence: CASSLEAAGGPDTQYF.

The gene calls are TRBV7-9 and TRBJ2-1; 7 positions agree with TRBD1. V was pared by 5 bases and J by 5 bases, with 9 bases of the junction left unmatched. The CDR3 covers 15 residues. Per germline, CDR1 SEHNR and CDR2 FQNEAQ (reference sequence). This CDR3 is CASSARGQRNNEQFF. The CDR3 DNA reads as TGTGCCAGCAGCGCACGGGGACAGAGAAACAATGAGCAGTTCTTC.

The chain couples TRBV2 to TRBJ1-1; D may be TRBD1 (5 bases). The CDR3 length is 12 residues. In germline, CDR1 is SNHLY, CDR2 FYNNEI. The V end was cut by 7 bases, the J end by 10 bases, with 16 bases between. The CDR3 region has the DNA TGTGCCAGCATTAACTCAGGGTATCGAGCTTTCTTT. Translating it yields CASINSGYRAFF.

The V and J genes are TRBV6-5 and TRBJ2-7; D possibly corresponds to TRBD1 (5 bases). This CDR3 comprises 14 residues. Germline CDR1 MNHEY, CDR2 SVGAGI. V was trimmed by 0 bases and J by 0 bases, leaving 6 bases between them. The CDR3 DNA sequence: TGTGCCAGCAGTTACTCCAGGGCCTCCTACGAGCAGTACTTC. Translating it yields CASSYSRASYEQYF.

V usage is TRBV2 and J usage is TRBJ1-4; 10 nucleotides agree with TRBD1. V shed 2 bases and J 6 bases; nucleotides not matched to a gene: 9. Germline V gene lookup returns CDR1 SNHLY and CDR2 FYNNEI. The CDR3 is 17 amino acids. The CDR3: CASSEYGLGTGDEKLFF. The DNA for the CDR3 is TGTGCCAGCAGTGAATATGGCCTAGGGACAGGGGATGAAAAACTGTTTTTT.

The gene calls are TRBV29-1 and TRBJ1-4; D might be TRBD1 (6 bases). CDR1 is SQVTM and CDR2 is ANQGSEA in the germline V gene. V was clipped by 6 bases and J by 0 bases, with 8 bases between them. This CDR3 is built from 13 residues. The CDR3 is CSVGTSTNEKLFF. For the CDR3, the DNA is TGCAGCGTCGGGACATCAACTAATGAAAAACTGTTTTTT.

This CDR3 is CASSNHGTSSADTQYF. CDR3 nucleotide sequence: TGCGCCAGCAGCAATCATGGGACTAGCTCGGCAGATACGCAGTATTTT. The V gene is TRBV5-1, the J gene TRBJ2-3; 9 bases fit TRBD2. Looked up from germline, CDR1 is SGHRS and CDR2 is YFSETQ. V shed 4 bases and J 4 bases; nucleotides not matched to a gene: 10. The CDR3 is 16 amino acids.

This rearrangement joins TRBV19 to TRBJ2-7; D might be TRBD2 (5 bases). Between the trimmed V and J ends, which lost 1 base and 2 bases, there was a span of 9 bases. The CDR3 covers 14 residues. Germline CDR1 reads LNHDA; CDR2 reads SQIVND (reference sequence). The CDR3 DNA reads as TGTGCCAGTAGTATAGGCCGGGATACCTACGAGCAGTACTTC. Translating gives CASSIGRDTYEQYF.

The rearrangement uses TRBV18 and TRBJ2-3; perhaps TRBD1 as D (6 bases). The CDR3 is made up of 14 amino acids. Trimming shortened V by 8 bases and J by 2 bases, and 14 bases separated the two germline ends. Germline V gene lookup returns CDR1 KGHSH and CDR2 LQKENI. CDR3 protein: CASQGNKNTDTQYF. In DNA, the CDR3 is TGTGCCAGCCAGGGGAACAAGAACACAGATACGCAGTATTTT. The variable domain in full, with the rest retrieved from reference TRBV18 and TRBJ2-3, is NAGVMQNPRHLVRRRGQEARLRCSPMKGHSHVYWYRQLPEEGLKFMVYLQKENIIDESGMPKERFSAEFPKEGPSILRIQQVVRGDSAAYFCASQGNKNTDTQYFGPGTRLTVL.

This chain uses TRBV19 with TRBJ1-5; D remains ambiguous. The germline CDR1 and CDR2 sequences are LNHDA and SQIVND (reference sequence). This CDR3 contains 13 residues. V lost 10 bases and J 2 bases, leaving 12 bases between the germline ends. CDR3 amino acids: CATRTGGNQPQHF. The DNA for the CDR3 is TGTGCCACCCGAACCGGGGGCAATCAGCCCCAGCATTTT.

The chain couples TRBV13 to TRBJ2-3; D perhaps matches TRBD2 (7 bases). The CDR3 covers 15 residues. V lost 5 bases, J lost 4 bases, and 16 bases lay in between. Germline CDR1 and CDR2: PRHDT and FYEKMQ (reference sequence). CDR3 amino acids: CASSPWGEGADTQYF. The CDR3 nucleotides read TGTGCCAGCAGCCCTTGGGGGGAGGGGGCAGATACGCAGTATTTT.

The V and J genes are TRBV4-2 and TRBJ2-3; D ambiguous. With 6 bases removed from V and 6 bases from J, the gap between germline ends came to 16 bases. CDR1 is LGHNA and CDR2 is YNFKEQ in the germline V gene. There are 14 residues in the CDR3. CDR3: CASSDLPLIDTQYF. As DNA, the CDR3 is TGTGCCAGCAGTGACTTGCCCCTGATCGATACGCAGTATTTT.

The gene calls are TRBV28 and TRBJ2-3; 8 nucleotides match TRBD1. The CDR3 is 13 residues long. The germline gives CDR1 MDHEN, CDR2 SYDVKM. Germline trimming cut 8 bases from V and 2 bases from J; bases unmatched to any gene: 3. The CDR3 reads CASQTGATDTQYF. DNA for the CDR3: TGTGCCAGCCAGACAGGGGCCACAGATACGCAGTATTTT.

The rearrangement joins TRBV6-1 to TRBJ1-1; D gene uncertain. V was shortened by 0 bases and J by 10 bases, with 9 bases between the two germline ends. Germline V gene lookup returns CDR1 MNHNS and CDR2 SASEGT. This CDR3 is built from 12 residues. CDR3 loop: CASSEAAGRAFF. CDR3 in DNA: TGTGCCAGCAGTGAAGCGGCGGGGAGAGCTTTCTTT.

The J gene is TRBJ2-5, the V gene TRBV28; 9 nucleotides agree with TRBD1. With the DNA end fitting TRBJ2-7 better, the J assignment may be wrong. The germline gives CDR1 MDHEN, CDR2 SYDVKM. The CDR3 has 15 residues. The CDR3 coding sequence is TGTGCCAGCCGTCGGGCTGGGACAGGGTCTGTCGAGCAGTACTTC. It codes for CASRRAGTGSVEQYF.